The clone carrying this T cell receptor (beta chain) has at least ten counts. This sample was included in a study of T cell repertoires in cytomegalovirus infection. TCRdb called the reads again in MiXCR, with one record for every CDR3 protein. Of almost 300,000 distinct CDR3 sequences listed, approximately 10% are singletons. The CDR3 contains 14 residues. CDR1 SGHTA and CDR2 FQGNSA come from the germline V gene. The ends were cut back, 5 bases at V and 5 bases at J, with 13 bases in the middle. The TCR was taken from a human donor in good health (CMV status not recorded). Some clones in this sample may be carry-over from other donors' samples. This rearrangement joins TRBV7-2 to TRBJ1-5; tentative D call: TRBD1 (5 bases). The sequenced sample consisted of PBMCs. DNA for the CDR3: TGTGCCAGCAGCGAACAGGTGTCTCATCAGCCCCAGCATTTT. Amino acid sequence: CASSEQVSHQPQHF.